This entry lists 24 T cell receptor beta chains sequenced from one sample in a study of cytomegalovirus exposure and HLA in healthy donors. PCR used 60 Vbeta primers and 13 Jbeta primers. Generated by immunoSEQ multiplex PCR, the TCRdb table keeps only in-frame clones and is missing some. Altogether tens of thousands of clones are present, around 70% being singletons, with the ten largest covering 4% to 4.5%. The sequenced sample consisted of PBMCs. The receptors stem from a woman aged 45 to 65 in good health and CMV-seronegative.

The DNA of the CDR3 is TGTGCCAGCCGACGACAGGGTTCCGGGGAGCTGTTTTTT. As protein: CASRRQGSGELFF. The chain combines TRBV28 with TRBJ2-2; TRBD1 matches 7 bases. The CDR3 sequence is 13 residues long. Trimming took 8 bases from V and 6 from J; bases not matched to a gene: 6. Per germline, CDR1 MDHEN and CDR2 SYDVKM.

This chain uses TRBV5-1 with TRBJ1-2; D is undetermined. This CDR3 spans 13 amino acids. Trimming pared 5 bases from V and 8 bases from J, leaving 16 bases between. The germline V gene encodes CDR1 SGHRS and CDR2 YFSETQ. For the CDR3, the DNA is TGCGCCAGCAGTGACGGAGTGGGAGGAGGCTACACCTTC. As protein: CASSDGVGGGYTF. Full variable domain (remainder filled in from reference TRBV5-1 and TRBJ1-2): KAGVTQTPRYLIKTRGQQVTLSCSPISGHRSVSWYQQTPGQGLQFLFEYFSETQRNKGNFPGRFSGRQFSNSRSEMNVSTLELGDSALYLCASSDGVGGGYTFGSGTRLTVV.

This sequence joins TRBV4-1 and TRBJ1-1; no definite D call. The germline V gene encodes CDR1 MGHRA and CDR2 YSYEKL. Trimming pared 4 bases from V and 1 base from J, leaving 13 bases between. The CDR3 runs to 15 residues. CDR3 coding DNA: TGCGCCAGCAGCCGAGGCAGAGGAGGGAACACTGAAGCTTTCTTT. This gives the protein CASSRGRGGNTEAFF.

The chain recombines TRBV7-9 with TRBJ1-2, with D uncertain. CDR1 SEHNR and CDR2 FQNEAQ come from the germline V gene (reference sequence). The CDR3 sequence is 8 residues long. Trimming removed 5 bases at V and 13 bases at J, with 5 bases between. This CDR3 reads CASSPSTF. The CDR3 DNA reads as TGTGCCAGCAGCCCGAGCACCTTC.

This clone turned up a few times. This rearrangement joins TRBV6-6 to TRBJ2-5, with 9 positions matching TRBD2. V gave up 3 bases and J gave up 4 bases; unmatched junction bases: 9. CDR1 is MNHNY, CDR2 SVGAGI, per germline (reference sequence). The CDR3 is made up of 16 amino acids. CDR3 DNA sequence: TGTGCCAGCAGTTATTCACGTGGCGGGAGGGGAGAGACCCAGTACTTC. Translating it yields CASSYSRGGRGETQYF.

The chain carries TRBV29-1 and TRBJ1-2; 9 bases are a match to TRBD1. CDR1 is SQVTM and CDR2 is ANQGSEA in the germline V gene. The CDR3 length is 15 residues. J gave up 4 bases and V 1 base, and 7 bases lay outside the gene matches. The CDR3 nucleotides are TGCAGCGTTGAAGTCAACCTGGGACAGGGCTATGGCTACACCTTC. It codes for CSVEVNLGQGYGYTF. The full variable domain, in which reference TRBV29-1 and TRBJ1-2 provide the parts outside the CDR3, is SAVISQKPSRDICQRGTSLTIQCQVDSQVTMMFWYRQQPGQSLTLIATANQGSEATYESGFVIDKFPISRPNLTFSTLTVSNMSPEDSSIYLCSVEVNLGQGYGYTFGSGTRLTVV.

The chain has TRBV5-1 and TRBJ1-5; D remains unclear. Germline V gene data show CDR1 as SGHRS and CDR2 as YFSETQ. CDR3 length equals 15 residues. V dropped 1 base and J dropped 0 bases, with 8 bases sitting between them. The CDR3 DNA sequence: TGCGCCAGCAGCTTGAGCGGGAATAGCAATCAGCCCCAGCATTTT. It specifies CASSLSGNSNQPQHF.

This clone was observed a single time. This chain connects TRBV7-8 to TRBJ1-1; 9 bases fit TRBD1. Unmatched junction bases numbered 9, after V lost 1 base and J lost 6 bases. Germline V gene data show CDR1 as SGHVS and CDR2 as FQNEAQ. The CDR3 has 16 residues. CDR3 residues: CASSLVSIGTGSEAFF. The CDR3 DNA reads as TGTGCCAGCAGCTTAGTCTCCATTGGGACAGGGTCTGAAGCTTTCTTT.

The count of this clone is one. The gene calls are TRBV7-3 and TRBJ2-5; 12 positions agree with TRBD2. The CDR3 contains 14 residues. J was trimmed by 3 bases and V by 5 bases; bases with no gene match: 1. Germline V gene sequence: CDR1 SGHTA, CDR2 FQGTGA. The DNA of the CDR3 is TGTGCCAGCAGCCGGACTAGCGGGAAAGAGACCCAGTACTTC. Protein sequence: CASSRTSGKETQYF.

The chain joins TRBV28 to TRBJ2-7, with 9 bases that match TRBD1. The trim removed 8 bases at V and 1 base at J, leaving 9 bases unmatched. The CDR3 has 15 residues. The germline V gene has CDR1 MDHEN and CDR2 SYDVKM. The CDR3 bases are TGTGCCAGCGGAAGAGCGGGACAGGGATCCTACGAGCAGTACTTC. This sequence encodes CASGRAGQGSYEQYF. Full variable domain (rest looked up from reference TRBV28 and TRBJ2-7): DVKVTQSSRYLVKRTGEKVFLECVQDMDHENMFWYRQDPGLGLRLIYFSYDVKMKEKGDIPEGYSVSREKKERFSLILESASTNQTSMYLCASGRAGQGSYEQYFGPGTRLTVT.

This clone has a single count. The chain couples TRBV6-1 to TRBJ2-1; 11 positions agree with TRBD2. This CDR3 is 16 amino acids long. V trimming: 1 base; J trimming: 9 bases; junction bases outside the gene matches: 8. The germline V gene encodes CDR1 MNHNS and CDR2 SASEGT. CDR3 sequence: CASSEGGSGRATEQFF. In DNA form, the CDR3 reads TGTGCCAGCAGTGAAGGTGGTAGCGGGAGGGCCACTGAGCAGTTCTTC.

The chain has TRBV25-1 and TRBJ1-4; TRBD1 is a possible D gene (5 bases). V was trimmed by 4 bases and J by 2 bases, leaving 11 bases between them. Germline assignment: CDR1 MGHDK and CDR2 SYGVNS. There are 15 residues in the CDR3. The CDR3 DNA reads TGTGCCAGCAGTGCCACCCGACAGACTAATGAAAAACTGTTTTTT. Protein sequence: CASSATRQTNEKLFF.

The chain has TRBV4-2 and TRBJ1-1, with D hard to call. V was clipped by 2 bases and J by 4 bases, with 8 bases between them. CDR3 size: 13 residues. CDR1 and CDR2 (germline): LGHNA, YNFKEQ. CDR3 sequence (DNA): TGTGCCAGCAGCCAAAGTAGCGGCACTGAAGCTTTCTTT. This sequence encodes CASSQSSGTEAFF.

The chain combines TRBV10-3 with TRBJ1-5; tentative D call: TRBD1 (5 bases). The germline V and J ends were trimmed by 4 bases and 5 bases, with 12 bases remaining between them. Germline V gene lookup returns CDR1 ENHRY and CDR2 SYGVKD. The CDR3 loop spans 14 amino acids. The CDR3 DNA is TGTGCCATCAGTGCTGGGCAGGGTTATCAGCCCCAGCATTTT. This encodes CAISAGQGYQPQHF.

The V call is TRBV5-1, the J call TRBJ1-3; D not certain. CDR1 and CDR2 (germline): SGHRS, YFSETQ. This CDR3 is 13 amino acids long. Trimming shortened V by 4 bases and J by 4 bases, and 9 bases separated the two germline ends. This CDR3 reads CASSPKSGNTIYF. The CDR3 DNA reads as TGCGCCAGCAGCCCTAAGAGCGGAAACACCATATATTTT. Full variable domain (outside the CDR3, taken from reference TRBV5-1 and TRBJ1-3): KAGVTQTPRYLIKTRGQQVTLSCSPISGHRSVSWYQQTPGQGLQFLFEYFSETQRNKGNFPGRFSGRQFSNSRSEMNVSTLELGDSALYLCASSPKSGNTIYFGEGSWLTVV.

This clone occurred a few times. The chain has TRBV10-1 and TRBJ2-1; D remains ambiguous. V was pared by 4 bases and J by 7 bases, with 5 bases between. The CDR3 extends over 11 amino acids. Germline V gene sequence: CDR1 WNHNN, CDR2 SYGVQD (reference sequence). The CDR3 bases are TGCGCCAGCAGTGGCCAGAATGAGCAGTTCTTC. The encoded protein is CASSGQNEQFF.

The rearrangement links TRBV29-1 to TRBJ2-1, with D perhaps matching TRBD2 (6 bases). Trimming removed 1 base at V and 9 bases at J, with 7 bases between. The CDR3 is 11 amino acids. CDR1 and CDR2 (germline): SQVTM, ANQGSEA. CDR3 sequence: CSVEGGGEQFF. The CDR3 DNA reads TGCAGCGTTGAAGGGGGAGGTGAGCAGTTCTTC.

CDR3 bases: TGTGCCAGCAGCCGTCCAGGGGCTTGGGAGACCCAGTACTTC. This gives the protein CASSRPGAWETQYF. The chain links TRBV7-2 to TRBJ2-5, with D possibly TRBD1 on 6 matching bases. V was cut by 5 bases and J by 5 bases, with 15 bases left in between. Germline CDR1 is SGHTA and CDR2 is FQGNSA. The CDR3 spans 14 residues.

The chain combines TRBV5-1 with TRBJ2-7; the match to TRBD1 covers 9 bases. In germline, CDR1 is SGHRS, CDR2 YFSETQ. V was clipped by 8 bases and J by 2 bases; unmatched bases: 5. The CDR3 consists of 13 residues. The CDR3 sequence is CASGTGPTYEQYF. The CDR3 DNA sequence: TGCGCCAGTGGGACAGGGCCTACCTACGAGCAGTACTTC.

This clone has just one count. V gene TRBV29-1 combines with J gene TRBJ1-1; TRBD1 is a possible D gene (5 bases). The germline V gene encodes CDR1 SQVTM and CDR2 ANQGSEA. The CDR3 covers 11 residues. Trimming pared 8 bases from V and 11 bases from J, leaving 18 bases between. CDR3 nucleotides: TGCAGCACTCTCGACGGGGGAGACGCTTTCTTT. Amino acid sequence: CSTLDGGDAFF.

This chain connects TRBV19 to TRBJ1-2; unclear D gene. Germline V gene data show CDR1 as LNHDA and CDR2 as SQIVND (reference sequence). This CDR3 is built from 11 residues. V lost 1 base and J 10 bases, leaving 7 bases between the germline ends. The CDR3 is CASSIGGDYTF. Written as DNA, the CDR3 is TGTGCCAGTAGTATAGGGGGAGACTACACCTTC.

This chain uses TRBV7-9 with TRBJ2-1; 10 bases agree with TRBD2. The CDR3 length is 15 residues. V was pared by 5 bases and J by 3 bases, with 4 bases of the junction left unmatched. In germline, CDR1 is SEHNR, CDR2 FQNEAQ (reference sequence). The CDR3: CASSIGTSVYNEQFF. The CDR3 DNA reads as TGTGCCAGCAGCATCGGGACTAGCGTCTACAATGAGCAGTTCTTC.

The V call is TRBV4-2, the J call TRBJ2-1; D perhaps matches TRBD2 (6 bases). This CDR3 has 13 amino acids. Germline V gene sequence: CDR1 LGHNA, CDR2 YNFKEQ. The ends were cut back, 4 bases at V and 7 bases at J, with 11 bases in the middle. The CDR3 sequence is CASSRLGGNEQFF. The CDR3, as DNA: TGTGCCAGCAGCCGACTAGGCGGTAATGAGCAGTTCTTC.

This clone was observed a single time. The V call is TRBV11-2, the J call TRBJ2-3; 8 bases are shared with TRBD2. V was clipped by 2 bases and J by 2 bases; unmatched bases: 6. Germline V CDR1 and CDR2: SGHAT, FQNNGV. The CDR3 has 16 amino acids. CDR3 residues: CASSLRFSGTTDTQYF. The CDR3 DNA sequence: TGTGCCAGCAGCTTAAGATTTAGCGGGACCACAGATACGCAGTATTTT.